These 14 T cell receptor beta chains share one sample of origin, sequenced in a study of T cell responses to AZD1222 COVID-19 vaccine. Produced via immunoSEQ multiplex PCR; TCRdb's table is partial and in-frame only. The sample holds about 140,000 clones, around 91% seen once. The sequencing here drew on peripheral blood, taken on day 0 of AZD1222 vaccination. These receptors originate from an adult in good health.

The V call is TRBV10-1, the J call TRBJ2-3; a weak D match, TRBD2 (6 bases). The germline V gene encodes CDR1 WNHNN and CDR2 SYGVQD (reference sequence). The CDR3 runs 15 residues. V lost 6 bases, J lost 0 bases, and 13 bases lay in between. The CDR3 reads CASRGSSESTDTQYF. The CDR3 DNA is TGCGCCAGCAGGGGTTCTAGCGAGAGCACAGATACGCAGTATTTT.

This clone occurred a few times. The chain links TRBV7-9 to TRBJ2-2; D call uncertain. Germline CDR1 reads SEHNR; CDR2 reads FQNEAQ (reference sequence). Trimming pared 5 bases from V and 2 bases from J, leaving 6 bases between. The CDR3 has 13 residues. The CDR3 sequence is CASSPGNTGELFF. Here the CDR3 DNA reads TGTGCCAGCAGCCCCGGTAACACCGGGGAGCTGTTTTTT.

This clone occurred a few times. The V call is TRBV27, the J call TRBJ1-6; D is unresolved. Trimming removed 2 bases at V and 0 bases at J, with 8 bases between. Germline CDR1 and CDR2: MNHEY and SMNVEV (reference sequence). This CDR3 comprises 16 residues. CDR3 in amino acids: CASSLQASSYNSPLHF. CDR3 nucleotides: TGTGCCAGCAGTTTACAGGCGAGCTCCTATAATTCACCCCTCCACTTT.

The gene calls are TRBV30 and TRBJ1-2; D might be TRBD1 (6 bases). Looked up from germline, CDR1 is GTSNPN and CDR2 is SVGIG (reference sequence). CDR3 size: 13 residues. Between the trimmed V and J ends, which lost 3 bases and 8 bases, there was a span of 16 bases. Here the CDR3 reads CAWSLQGWEGYTF. In DNA, the CDR3 is TGTGCCTGGAGCCTACAGGGTTGGGAGGGCTACACCTTC.

The chain carries TRBV6-5 and TRBJ1-1; D may be TRBD1 (6 bases). CDR1 and CDR2 from the germline V gene are MNHEY and SVGAGI. The V and J ends lost 2 bases and 0 bases respectively, with 10 bases between them. CDR3 length: 15 amino acids. The CDR3 region has the DNA TGTGCCAGCAGTTACCGCGACAGGATGAACACTGAAGCTTTCTTT. Encoded protein: CASSYRDRMNTEAFF.

The V and J genes are TRBV3-1 (or the pseudogene TRBV3-2) and TRBJ1-1; D may be TRBD1 (6 bases). V gave up 5 bases and J gave up 1 base, with 14 bases separating them. CDR1 and CDR2 from the germline V gene are LGHDT and YNNKEL (reference sequence). The CDR3 has 15 amino acids. In DNA, the CDR3 is TGTGCCAGCAGCGTTACAGGGAGGTGGAACACTGAAGCTTTCTTT. This translates into CASSVTGRWNTEAFF.

This chain uses TRBV4-1 with TRBJ1-5, with 7 bases matching TRBD1. Germline loops: CDR1 MGHRA, CDR2 YSYEKL. The CDR3 extends over 17 amino acids. With 3 bases clipped from V and 0 bases from J, the junction kept 8 bases outside the gene matches. DNA for the CDR3: TGCGCCAGCAGCCACCCTTCGGGACAGTATAGCAATCAGCCCCAGCATTTT. Amino acids: CASSHPSGQYSNQPQHF.

In this sample, this clone turned up once. The chain couples TRBV28 to TRBJ1-4; D may be TRBD1 (5 bases). Between the trimmed V and J ends, which lost 3 bases and 3 bases, there was a span of 11 bases. This CDR3 is built from 15 residues. Germline V CDR1 and CDR2: MDHEN, SYDVKM. In nucleotides, the CDR3 is TGTGCCAGCAGTTTTACTGGGGCGGCTAATGAAAAACTGTTTTTT. It encodes CASSFTGAANEKLFF.

The genes are TRBV2 and TRBJ2-1; no firm D call. The germline V and J ends were trimmed by 7 bases and 13 bases, with 20 bases remaining between them. This CDR3 contains 13 residues. CDR1 SNHLY and CDR2 FYNNEI come from the germline V gene. CDR3 DNA: TGTGCCAGCATCCCCGAGACGGGCGCGAAACAGTTCTTC. Translation gives CASIPETGAKQFF.

The chain couples TRBV28 to TRBJ1-5; D unresolved. The V end was cut by 2 bases, the J end by 0 bases, with 11 bases between. CDR1 and CDR2 from the germline V gene are MDHEN and SYDVKM. The CDR3 covers 16 residues. DNA of the CDR3: TGTGCCAGCAGTTTACCGTGGGGTTATAGCAATCAGCCCCAGCATTTT. It yields the protein CASSLPWGYSNQPQHF.

About this clone: This sample also contains other DNA sequences that code for the same CDR3. The chain combines TRBV30 with TRBJ2-7; perhaps TRBD1 as D (6 bases). Germline V gives CDR1 GTSNPN, CDR2 SVGIG (reference sequence). Trimming took 2 bases from V and 4 from J, leaving 9 bases between them. The CDR3 totals 12 residues. The chain's CDR3 is CAWSTGTYEQYF. DNA of the CDR3: TGTGCCTGGAGTACGGGGACATACGAGCAGTACTTC.

V gene TRBV3-1 (or the pseudogene TRBV3-2) combines with J gene TRBJ1-2; tentative D call: TRBD1 (5 bases). Trimming cost V 5 bases and J 5 bases, with 15 bases left between them. This CDR3 has 14 residues. CDR1 is LGHDT and CDR2 is YNNKEL in the germline V gene (reference sequence). CDR3 in DNA: TGTGCCAGCAGCGGAACCCAGGGAGGGTATGGCTACACCTTC. This translates into CASSGTQGGYGYTF.

This chain joins TRBV12-5 and TRBJ1-1; D perhaps matches TRBD1 (5 bases). This CDR3 spans 15 amino acids. Germline V gene data show CDR1 as LGHNT and CDR2 as FRNRAP. V lost 9 bases, J lost 1 base, and 18 bases lay in between. The CDR3 protein is CASAPLGGENTEAFF. DNA for the CDR3: TGTGCTAGCGCCCCGCTCGGGGGGGAGAACACTGAAGCTTTCTTT. The complete variable domain, with remaining parts taken from reference TRBV12-5 and TRBJ1-1, reads DARVTQTPRHKVTEMGQEVTMRCQPILGHNTVFWYRQTMMQGLELLAYFRNRAPLDDSGMPKDRFSAEMPDATLATLKIQPSEPRDSAVYFCASAPLGGENTEAFFGQGTRLTVV.

The gene calls are TRBV7-9 and TRBJ1-3; 7 bases are shared with TRBD1. The V segment lost 5 bases and the J segment 3 bases; nucleotides outside the gene matches: 10. CDR3 length: 16 amino acids. Germline V CDR1 and CDR2: SEHNR, FQNEAQ (reference sequence). The CDR3 loop is CASSPGGQLSGNTIYF. For the CDR3, the DNA is TGTGCCAGCAGCCCAGGGGGTCAATTAAGTGGAAACACCATATATTTT. Looking up the rest from reference TRBV7-9 and TRBJ1-3 gives the full variable domain: DTGVSQNPRHKITKRGQNVTFRCDPISEHNRLYWYRQTLGQGPEFLTYFQNEAQLEKSRLLSDRFSAERPKGSFSTLEIQRTEQGDSAMYLCASSPGGQLSGNTIYFGEGSWLTVV.